Each of the 17 T cell receptor beta chains below was sequenced from the same sample in a study of blood T cell repertoires in COVID-19. TCRdb's copy holds only in-frame clones and misses some; the assay was immunoSEQ multiplex PCR. In the table there are 100,000 to 150,000 clones, 84% of which are singletons. The sequenced sample was peripheral blood. All receptors come from a woman aged 55-69 years with acute or convalescent COVID-19.

A word on this clone: This CDR3 is also generated by other DNA sequences in the sample. The rearrangement uses TRBV29-1 and TRBJ1-2, with 7 bases aligning to TRBD1. In germline, CDR1 is SQVTM, CDR2 ANQGSEA. Losses at the gene ends were 4 bases for V and 3 bases for J; bases not matched to a gene: 2. This CDR3 is built from 12 residues. In nucleotides, the CDR3 is TGCAGCGTTGGAGGGGGCGACTATGGCTACACCTTC. Translating gives CSVGGGDYGYTF. The entire variable domain, with the rest obtained from reference TRBV29-1 and TRBJ1-2, is as follows: SAVISQKPSRDICQRGTSLTIQCQVDSQVTMMFWYRQQPGQSLTLIATANQGSEATYESGFVIDKFPISRPNLTFSTLTVSNMSPEDSSIYLCSVGGGDYGYTFGSGTRLTVV.

This chain joins TRBV5-1 and TRBJ1-1; no firm D call. Germline V gene sequence: CDR1 SGHRS, CDR2 YFSETQ. V lost 4 bases and J 6 bases, leaving 19 bases between the germline ends. The CDR3 is 15 residues long. The CDR3 region has the DNA TGCGCCAGCAGCCCCACTTACCTTGAATTGGCTGAAGCTTTCTTT. Its translation is CASSPTYLELAEAFF.

This sequence joins TRBV4-2 and TRBJ1-2; TRBD1 matches 8 bases. The germline V gene has CDR1 LGHNA and CDR2 YNFKEQ. V lost 7 bases and J lost 8; bases outside the gene matches: 9. The CDR3 loop spans 13 amino acids. CDR3 DNA sequence: TGTGCCAGCACCGCACAGGGGGTCGGGGGCTACACCTTC. It is translated as CASTAQGVGGYTF.

The chain carries TRBV7-2 and TRBJ2-7; no clear D. Germline CDR1 is SGHTA and CDR2 is FQGNSA. CDR3 length: 13 residues. Trimming removed 1 base at V and 3 bases at J, with 7 bases between. The CDR3 spells CASSLGGGYEQYV. CDR3 nucleotide sequence: TGTGCCAGCAGCTTAGGCGGCGGCTACGAGCAGTACGTC.

V and J are TRBV4-1 and TRBJ1-5; D is undetermined. Germline V gene sequence: CDR1 MGHRA, CDR2 YSYEKL. The CDR3 extends over 16 amino acids. V lost 1 base, J lost 2 bases, and 12 bases lay in between. The CDR3, as DNA: TGCGCCAGCAGCCAAGGAGCCCTTGGAGGCAATCAGCCCCAGCATTTT. It encodes CASSQGALGGNQPQHF.

The V and J genes are TRBV19 and TRBJ2-7; 9 bases align to TRBD1. J lost 0 bases, V lost 3 bases, and 0 bases had no gene match. The CDR3 contains 14 residues. Germline V gene lookup returns CDR1 LNHDA and CDR2 SQIVND (reference sequence). In nucleotides, the CDR3 is TGTGCCAGTAGTATGGGACAGGGCTCCTACGAGCAGTACTTC. Protein product: CASSMGQGSYEQYF.

The chain links TRBV6-6 to TRBJ1-3, with D perhaps TRBD1 (5 bases). Germline CDR1 and CDR2: MNHNY and SVGAGI (reference sequence). V shed 5 bases and J shed 2 bases, with 13 bases lying between them. This CDR3 is 15 amino acids long. In nucleotides, the CDR3 is TGTGCCAGCAGTCTCCGGGAGACAGCTGGAAACACCATATATTTT. It translates to CASSLRETAGNTIYF.

The CDR3 protein is CASSPGASYGYTF. The CDR3, as DNA: TGTGCCAGCAGTCCAGGGGCGAGCTATGGCTACACCTTC. This chain connects TRBV2 to TRBJ1-2; D may be TRBD1 (6 bases). CDR1 and CDR2 from the germline V gene are SNHLY and FYNNEI. The CDR3 totals 13 residues. V lost 5 bases, J lost 4 bases, and 11 bases lay in between. The full variable domain, its missing parts supplied by reference TRBV2 and TRBJ1-2, is EPEVTQTPSHQVTQMGQEVILRCVPISNHLYFYWYRQILGQKVEFLVSFYNNEISEKSEIFDDQFSVERPDGSNFTLKIRSTKLEDSAMYFCASSPGASYGYTFGSGTRLTVV.

The rearrangement joins TRBV11-1 to TRBJ1-2; D is perhaps TRBD1 (5 bases). Germline lookup yields CDR1 SGHAT and CDR2 FQDESV (reference sequence). V was trimmed by 8 bases and J by 2 bases, leaving 21 bases between them. The CDR3 spans 16 residues. CDR3 coding DNA: TGTGCCAGCCATGGGGGGTATGGCGCAGGGAACTATGGCTACACCTTC. Amino acid sequence: CASHGGYGAGNYGYTF.

The rearrangement uses TRBV5-1 and TRBJ2-6; TRBD1 agrees at 11 bases. Germline CDR1 and CDR2: SGHRS and YFSETQ. Losses at the gene ends were 4 bases for V and 1 base for J; bases not matched to a gene: 7. This CDR3 contains 18 residues. The CDR3: CASSRTGQGVSGANVLTF. The CDR3 DNA follows: TGCGCCAGCAGCCGGACGGGACAGGGGGTTTCTGGGGCCAACGTCCTGACTTTC.

The chain is built from TRBV12-3 or TRBV12-4 and TRBJ2-5; possible D gene TRBD1, 6 bases. Trimming shortened V by 6 bases and J by 7 bases, and 15 bases separated the two germline ends. This CDR3 is built from 13 residues. The chain's CDR3 is CASSPGTIGTQYF. The CDR3 DNA follows: TGTGCCAGCAGCCCGGGGACAATCGGGACCCAGTACTTC.

The chain employs TRBV3-1 (or the pseudogene TRBV3-2) and TRBJ2-7; D may be TRBD2 (5 bases). The CDR3 loop spans 15 amino acids. V dropped 4 bases and J dropped 6 bases, with 19 bases sitting between them. Germline CDR1 reads LGHDT; CDR2 reads YNNKEL (reference sequence). CDR3 DNA: TGTGCCAGCAGCCCCCTCGAAGTGGCAGGACTCGAGCAGTACTTC. Protein: CASSPLEVAGLEQYF.

The count of this clone is one. The rearrangement uses TRBV6-1 and TRBJ1-2; D ambiguous. Germline-derived CDR1 and CDR2 are MNHNS and SASEGT. V was clipped by 3 bases and J by 3 bases, with 8 bases between them. The CDR3 totals 13 residues. The CDR3 here is CASSELRYYGYTF. The CDR3 nucleotides are TGTGCCAGCAGTGAGCTACGGTACTATGGCTACACCTTC.

This chain uses TRBV7-2 with TRBJ1-1; no definite D call. CDR1 and CDR2 (germline): SGHTA, FQGNSA. The CDR3 covers 13 residues. The ends were cut back, 5 bases at V and 0 bases at J, with 7 bases in the middle. As DNA, the CDR3 is TGTGCCAGCAGCCCATCGGTGAACACTGAAGCTTTCTTT. It is translated as CASSPSVNTEAFF.

This sequence joins TRBV10-2 and TRBJ2-5; 7 bases are shared with TRBD2. The V segment lost 1 base and the J segment 4 bases; nucleotides outside the gene matches: 6. This CDR3 has 15 amino acids. CDR1 WSHSY and CDR2 SAAADI come from the germline V gene. The CDR3: CASSEFPGGGETQYF. For the CDR3, the DNA is TGCGCCAGCAGTGAGTTCCCAGGCGGGGGAGAGACCCAGTACTTC.

J is TRBJ2-5 and V is TRBV27; D is unclear. CDR3 length: 13 amino acids. The germline V gene encodes CDR1 MNHEY and CDR2 SMNVEV (reference sequence). V was pared by 3 bases and J by 5 bases, with 10 bases between. This CDR3 reads CASSFIPGETQYF. CDR3 in DNA: TGTGCCAGCAGTTTTATTCCAGGCGAGACCCAGTACTTC.

This rearrangement joins TRBV7-9 to TRBJ1-1, with unresolved D. The CDR3 is 16 residues long. V lost 3 bases to trimming and J lost 0 bases, with 14 bases between them. Germline V CDR1 and CDR2: SEHNR, FQNEAQ (reference sequence). The DNA for the CDR3 is TGTGCCAGCAGCTTTGGCGGGCTGTTCATGAACACTGAAGCTTTCTTT. It translates to CASSFGGLFMNTEAFF.